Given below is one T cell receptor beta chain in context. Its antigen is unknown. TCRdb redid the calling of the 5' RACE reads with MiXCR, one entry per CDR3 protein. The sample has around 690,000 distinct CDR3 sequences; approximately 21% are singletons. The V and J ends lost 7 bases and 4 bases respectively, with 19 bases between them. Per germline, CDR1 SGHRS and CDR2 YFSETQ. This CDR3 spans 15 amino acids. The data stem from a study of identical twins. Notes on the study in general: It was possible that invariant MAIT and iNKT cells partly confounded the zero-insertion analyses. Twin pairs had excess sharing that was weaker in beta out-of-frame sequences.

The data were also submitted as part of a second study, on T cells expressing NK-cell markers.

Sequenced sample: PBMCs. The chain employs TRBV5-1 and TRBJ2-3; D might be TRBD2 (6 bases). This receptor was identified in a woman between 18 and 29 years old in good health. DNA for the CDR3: TGCGCCAGCGCCCTGGGGGGAGAGGTGGCAGATACGCAGTATTTT. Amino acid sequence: CASALGGEVADTQYF. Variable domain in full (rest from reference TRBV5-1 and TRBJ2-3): KAGVTQTPRYLIKTRGQQVTLSCSPISGHRSVSWYQQTPGQGLQFLFEYFSETQRNKGNFPGRFSGRQFSNSRSEMNVSTLELGDSALYLCASALGGEVADTQYFGPGTRLTVL.